These 7 T cell receptor beta chains were all obtained from the same sample, sequenced in a study of blood T cells in healthy people across ages (dated by TCRdb to 2013 to 2016). The protocol used for the library was 5' RACE. Sequencing took place on an Illumina HiSeq 2500. A second about 7 to 12 cycle PCR used a sample-barcoded 5' primer and a J-beta primer mix. Through fastp at Q25 and MiXCR, TCRdb rebuilt clones from the public reads, retaining in-frame beta chains. Each entry is one CDR3 protein sequence, shown with its most common DNA and genes. A total of about 1.1 million distinct CDR3 sequences appear in this sample, 35% to 40% of them only once. The top ten constitute around 12% of the sample. Input material: blood. These receptor sequences come from a man in his late teens or twenties in good health.

The chain has TRBV7-6 and TRBJ1-5; TRBD1 matches at 7 bases. The J segment lost 3 bases and the V segment lost 3 bases, leaving 5 bases of the junction unmatched. The length of the CDR3 is 15 residues. Germline lookup yields CDR1 SGHVS and CDR2 FNYEAQ. The chain's CDR3 is CASSFRQGFNQPQHF. CDR3 DNA: TGTGCCAGCAGCTTTAGACAGGGATTCAATCAGCCCCAGCATTTT.

This clonotype was recorded once. The junction shows a germline mismatch at one end, possibly a read error. The chain employs TRBV27 and TRBJ1-2, with 7 positions matching TRBD1. The CDR3 loop spans 15 amino acids. The germline gives CDR1 MNHEY, CDR2 SMNVEV (reference sequence). The CDR3 sequence is CASSLYAGGIHGHTF. CDR3 DNA: TGTGCCAGCAGTTTGTATGCAGGGGGAATCCATGGCCACACCTTC.

Many counts were recorded for this clonotype. This chain joins TRBV4-2 and TRBJ2-1, with a tentative D call TRBD1 (6 bases). V lost 4 bases to trimming and J lost 0 bases, with 7 bases between them. In germline, CDR1 is LGHNA, CDR2 YNFKEQ. The CDR3 contains 14 residues. The CDR3 protein is CASSPRGSYNEQFF. The CDR3 DNA reads TGTGCCAGCAGCCCCAGGGGCTCCTACAATGAGCAGTTCTTC.

The chain carries TRBV21-1 and TRBJ1-1. TRBV21-1 is a pseudogene. This CDR3 spans 19 amino acids. The DNA for the CDR3 is TGTGCCAGCAGCAAAGTGGTCGGGCTCCGGTCGGAAGCGAACACTGAAGCTTTCTTT. Amino acids: CASSKVVGLRSEANTEAFF.

The chain combines TRBV29-1 with TRBJ1-4, with D unclear. Per the germline V gene, CDR1 is SQVTM and CDR2 is ANQGSEA. V lost 4 bases to trimming and J lost 5 bases, with 8 bases between them. This CDR3 is built from 12 residues. The CDR3 region has the DNA TGCAGCGTTGGCAGCACAAATGAAAAACTGTTTTTT. Protein product: CSVGSTNEKLFF.

V is TRBV6-5 and J is TRBJ1-1; D is possibly TRBD1 (5 bases). The CDR3 has 14 amino acids. The germline CDR1 and CDR2 sequences are MNHEY and SVGAGI. Trimming took 4 bases from V and 5 from J, leaving 14 bases between them. DNA of the CDR3: TGTGCCAGCAGTTGGGGGGTATTTAGGACTGAAGCTTTCTTT. Protein sequence: CASSWGVFRTEAFF.

The CDR3 loop is CASSLVGGAYEQYF. The CDR3 DNA reads TGTGCCAGCAGTTTAGTCGGGGGCGCGTACGAGCAGTACTTC. The chain has TRBV27 and TRBJ2-7, with D possibly being TRBD1 or TRBD2 (6 bases each). V was shortened by 2 bases and J by 4 bases, with 12 bases between the two germline ends. The germline gives CDR1 MNHEY, CDR2 SMNVEV (reference sequence). This CDR3 region has 14 residues.